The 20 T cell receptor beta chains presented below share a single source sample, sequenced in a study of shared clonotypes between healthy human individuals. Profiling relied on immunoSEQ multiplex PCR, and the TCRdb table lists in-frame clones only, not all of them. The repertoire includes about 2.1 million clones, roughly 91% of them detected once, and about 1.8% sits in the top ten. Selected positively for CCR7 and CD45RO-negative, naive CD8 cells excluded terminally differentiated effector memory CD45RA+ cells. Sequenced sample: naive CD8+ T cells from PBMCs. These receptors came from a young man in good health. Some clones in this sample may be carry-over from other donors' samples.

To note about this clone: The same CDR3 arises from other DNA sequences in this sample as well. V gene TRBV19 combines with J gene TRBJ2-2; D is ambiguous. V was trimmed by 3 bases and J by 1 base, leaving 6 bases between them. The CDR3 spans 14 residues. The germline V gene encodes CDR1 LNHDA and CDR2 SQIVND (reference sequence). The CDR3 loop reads CASSIGVNTGELFF. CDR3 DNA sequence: TGTGCCAGTAGTATTGGGGTGAACACCGGGGAGCTGTTTTTT.

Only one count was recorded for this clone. As DNA, the CDR3 is TGCGCCAGCAGCCAAAACTTGGGAGGGACAAGACAAGAGACCCAGTACTTC. Its translation is CASSQNLGGTRQETQYF. The chain carries TRBV4-1 and TRBJ2-5; a weak D match, TRBD2 (7 bases). The CDR3 covers 17 residues. V shed 2 bases and J shed 2 bases, with 18 bases lying between them. From germline, CDR1 is MGHRA and CDR2 YSYEKL.

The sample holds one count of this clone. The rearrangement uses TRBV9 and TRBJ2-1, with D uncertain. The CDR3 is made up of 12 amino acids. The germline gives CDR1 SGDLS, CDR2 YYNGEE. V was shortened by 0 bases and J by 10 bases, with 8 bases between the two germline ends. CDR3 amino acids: CASSVVTQEQFF. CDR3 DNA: TGTGCCAGCAGCGTAGTCACGCAGGAGCAGTTCTTC.

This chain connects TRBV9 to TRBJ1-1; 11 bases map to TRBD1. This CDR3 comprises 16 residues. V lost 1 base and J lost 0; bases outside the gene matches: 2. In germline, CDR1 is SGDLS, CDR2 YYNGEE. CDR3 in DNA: TGTGCCAGCAGCGTAAGGGACAGGGGGATGAACACTGAAGCTTTCTTT. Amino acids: CASSVRDRGMNTEAFF.

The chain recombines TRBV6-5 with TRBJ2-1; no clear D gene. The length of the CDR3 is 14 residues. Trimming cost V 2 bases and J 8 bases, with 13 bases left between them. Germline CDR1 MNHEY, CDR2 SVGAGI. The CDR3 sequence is CASSYGLSGYEQFF. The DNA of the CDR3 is TGTGCCAGCAGTTACGGGCTGAGTGGCTATGAGCAGTTCTTC.

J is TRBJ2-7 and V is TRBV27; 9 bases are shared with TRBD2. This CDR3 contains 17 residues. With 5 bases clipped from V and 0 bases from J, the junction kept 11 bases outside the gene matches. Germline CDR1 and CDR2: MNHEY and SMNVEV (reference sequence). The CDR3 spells CASSPGLAGAHSYEQYF. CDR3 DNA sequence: TGTGCCAGCAGTCCCGGGTTAGCGGGAGCCCACTCCTACGAGCAGTACTTC.

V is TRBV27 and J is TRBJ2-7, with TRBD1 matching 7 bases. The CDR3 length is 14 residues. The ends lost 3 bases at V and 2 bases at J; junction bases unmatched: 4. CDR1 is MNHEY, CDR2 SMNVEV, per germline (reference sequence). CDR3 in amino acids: CASSFYRGPYEQYF. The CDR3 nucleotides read TGTGCCAGCAGTTTTTACAGGGGTCCCTACGAGCAGTACTTC.

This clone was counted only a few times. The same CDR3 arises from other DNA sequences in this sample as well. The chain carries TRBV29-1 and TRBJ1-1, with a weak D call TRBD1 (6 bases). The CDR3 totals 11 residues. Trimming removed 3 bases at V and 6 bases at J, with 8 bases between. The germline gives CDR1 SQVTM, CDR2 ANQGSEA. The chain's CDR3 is CSVDGGSEAFF. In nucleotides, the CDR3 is TGCAGCGTTGATGGGGGCTCTGAAGCTTTCTTT. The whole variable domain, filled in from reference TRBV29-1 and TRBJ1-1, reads SAVISQKPSRDICQRGTSLTIQCQVDSQVTMMFWYRQQPGQSLTLIATANQGSEATYESGFVIDKFPISRPNLTFSTLTVSNMSPEDSSIYLCSVDGGSEAFFGQGTRLTVV.

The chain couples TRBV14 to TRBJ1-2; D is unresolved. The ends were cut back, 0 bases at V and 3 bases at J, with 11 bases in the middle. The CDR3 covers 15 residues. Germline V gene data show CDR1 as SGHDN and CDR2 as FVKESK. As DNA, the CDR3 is TGTGCCAGCAGCCAAGATCGGGGTTTCGACTATGGCTACACCTTC. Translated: CASSQDRGFDYGYTF.

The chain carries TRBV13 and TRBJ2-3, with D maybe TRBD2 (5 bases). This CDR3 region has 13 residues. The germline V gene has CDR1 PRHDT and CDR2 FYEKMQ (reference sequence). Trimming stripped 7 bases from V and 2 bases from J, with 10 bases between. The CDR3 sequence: CASTPRATDTQYF. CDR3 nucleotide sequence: TGTGCCAGCACCCCGCGGGCCACAGATACGCAGTATTTT.

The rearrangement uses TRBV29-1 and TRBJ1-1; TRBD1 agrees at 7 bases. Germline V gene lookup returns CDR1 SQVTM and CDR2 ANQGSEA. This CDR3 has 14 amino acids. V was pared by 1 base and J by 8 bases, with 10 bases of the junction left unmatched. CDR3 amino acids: CSVEGTGTALEAFF. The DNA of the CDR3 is TGCAGCGTTGAAGGTACGGGGACAGCGCTCGAAGCTTTCTTT.

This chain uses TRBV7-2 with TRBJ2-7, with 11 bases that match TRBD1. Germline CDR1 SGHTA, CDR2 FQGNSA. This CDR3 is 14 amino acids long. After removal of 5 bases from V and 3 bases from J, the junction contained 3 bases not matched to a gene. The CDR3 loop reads CASSPGTGGYEQYF. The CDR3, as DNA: TGTGCCAGCAGCCCCGGGACAGGGGGCTACGAGCAGTACTTC.

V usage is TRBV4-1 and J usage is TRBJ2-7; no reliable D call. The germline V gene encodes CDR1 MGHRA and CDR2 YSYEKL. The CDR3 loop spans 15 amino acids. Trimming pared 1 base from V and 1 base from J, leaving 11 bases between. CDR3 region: CASSQGPPFSYEQYF. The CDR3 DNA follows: TGCGCCAGCAGCCAAGGACCCCCGTTTTCCTACGAGCAGTACTTC.

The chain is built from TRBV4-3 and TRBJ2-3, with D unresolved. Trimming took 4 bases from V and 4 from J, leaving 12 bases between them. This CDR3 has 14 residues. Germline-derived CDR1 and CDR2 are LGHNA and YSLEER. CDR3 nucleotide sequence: TGCGCCAGCAGCCCCTCGAGCCTCCCAGATACGCAGTATTTT. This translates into CASSPSSLPDTQYF.

CDR3 in amino acids: CASRPPSGDYNEQFF. Here the CDR3 DNA reads TGTGCCAGCAGACCGCCTAGCGGAGATTACAATGAGCAGTTCTTC. The chain employs TRBV2 and TRBJ2-1; 7 bases line up with TRBD2. V gave up 6 bases and J gave up 4 bases; unmatched junction bases: 9. The V gene's germline CDR1 is SNHLY and CDR2 FYNNEI. There are 15 residues in the CDR3. The complete variable domain, with remaining parts taken from reference TRBV2 and TRBJ2-1, reads EPEVTQTPSHQVTQMGQEVILRCVPISNHLYFYWYRQILGQKVEFLVSFYNNEISEKSEIFDDQFSVERPDGSNFTLKIRSTKLEDSAMYFCASRPPSGDYNEQFFGPGTRLTVL.

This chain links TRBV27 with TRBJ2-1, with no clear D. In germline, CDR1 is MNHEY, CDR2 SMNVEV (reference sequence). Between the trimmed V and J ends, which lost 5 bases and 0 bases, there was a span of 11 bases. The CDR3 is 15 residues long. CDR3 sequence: CASSPFLSSYNEQFF. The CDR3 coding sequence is TGTGCCAGCAGTCCCTTCTTGAGCTCCTACAATGAGCAGTTCTTC.

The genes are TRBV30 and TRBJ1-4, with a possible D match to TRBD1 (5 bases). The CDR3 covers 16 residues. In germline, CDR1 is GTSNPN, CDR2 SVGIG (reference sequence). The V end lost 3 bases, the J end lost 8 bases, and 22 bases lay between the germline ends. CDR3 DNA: TGTGCCTGGAGAGAGGCCCCCCAGGGATCAGAAGAAAAACTGTTTTTT. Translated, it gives CAWREAPQGSEEKLFF.

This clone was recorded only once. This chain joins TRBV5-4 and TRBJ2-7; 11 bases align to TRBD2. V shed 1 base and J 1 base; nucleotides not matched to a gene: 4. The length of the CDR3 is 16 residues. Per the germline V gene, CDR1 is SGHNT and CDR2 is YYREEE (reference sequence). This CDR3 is CASSLWLAGGSYEQYF. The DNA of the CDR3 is TGTGCCAGCAGCTTGTGGCTAGCGGGAGGTTCCTACGAGCAGTACTTC.

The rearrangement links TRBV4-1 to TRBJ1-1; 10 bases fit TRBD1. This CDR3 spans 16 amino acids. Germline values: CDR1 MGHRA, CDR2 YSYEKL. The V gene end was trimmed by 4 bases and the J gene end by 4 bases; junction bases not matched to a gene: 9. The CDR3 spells CASSLAGTGVSTEAFF. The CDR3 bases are TGCGCCAGCAGCCTGGCGGGGACAGGGGTGAGCACTGAAGCTTTCTTT.

CDR3 sequence (DNA): TGTGCCAGCAGCGCGGGGACAAGAGACCTACTGTTTTTT. As protein: CASSAGTRDLLFF. The chain links TRBV9 to TRBJ1-4; D perhaps matches TRBD1 (6 bases). Trimming cost V 3 bases and J 13 bases, with 16 bases left between them. The length of the CDR3 is 13 residues. Germline V CDR1 and CDR2: SGDLS, YYNGEE. Filled out from reference TRBV9 and TRBJ1-4, the complete variable domain reads DSGVTQTPKHLITATGQRVTLRCSPRSGDLSVYWYQQSLDQGLQFLIQYYNGEERAKGNILERFSAQQFPDLHSELNLSSLELGDSALYFCASSAGTRDLLFFGSGTQLSVL.